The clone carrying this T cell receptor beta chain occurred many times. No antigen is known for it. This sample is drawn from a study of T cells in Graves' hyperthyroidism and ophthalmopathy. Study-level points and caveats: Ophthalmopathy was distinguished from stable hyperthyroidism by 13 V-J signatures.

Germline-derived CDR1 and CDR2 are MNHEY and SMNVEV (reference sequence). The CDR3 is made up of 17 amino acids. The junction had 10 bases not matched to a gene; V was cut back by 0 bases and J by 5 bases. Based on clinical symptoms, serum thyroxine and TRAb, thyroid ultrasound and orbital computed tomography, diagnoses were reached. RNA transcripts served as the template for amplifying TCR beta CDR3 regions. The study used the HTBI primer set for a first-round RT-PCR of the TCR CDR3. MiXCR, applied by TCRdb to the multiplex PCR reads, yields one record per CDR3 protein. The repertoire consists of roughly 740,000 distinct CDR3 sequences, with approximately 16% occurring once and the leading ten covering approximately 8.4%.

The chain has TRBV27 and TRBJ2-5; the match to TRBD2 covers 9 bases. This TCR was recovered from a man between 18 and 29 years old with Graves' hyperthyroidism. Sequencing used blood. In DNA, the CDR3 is TGTGCCAGCAGTTTATCTGGGTCTGCGGGAGGGCGGGAGACCCAGTACTTC. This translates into CASSLSGSAGGRETQYF.